Below are 12 T cell receptor beta chains sequenced from a single sample in a study of a mutant IDH1 vaccine in newly diagnosed glioma. These receptors lack a known antigen. Described time point: week 47, end of study. Every single dose of the vaccine, 300 ug of mutant IDH1 20-mer peptide, came with topical imiquimod. Method: immunoSEQ multiplex PCR; TCRdb's copy keeps in-frame clones and lacks some. The sample has about 32,000 clones; approximately 89% are singletons. This specimen was PBMCs, taken from a glioma patient whose treatment included an IDH1 peptide vaccine. The origin of the receptors is a man aged 35 to 55 with glioma.

This clone was detected only a few times. The V and J genes are TRBV30 and TRBJ1-1; no clear D. Germline V CDR1 and CDR2: GTSNPN, SVGIG (reference sequence). The germline V and J ends were trimmed by 0 bases and 3 bases, with 5 bases remaining between them. The CDR3 spans 12 residues. CDR3 in DNA: TGTGCCTGGAGTGTATACGACACTGAAGCTTTCTTT. It is translated as CAWSVYDTEAFF.

The chain links TRBV6-5 to TRBJ1-2; maybe TRBD1 (5 bases). The CDR3 spans 13 residues. V was clipped by 5 bases and J by 2 bases, with 9 bases between them. CDR1 and CDR2 from the germline V gene are MNHEY and SVGAGI. The CDR3 sequence: CASSADRNYGYTF. In nucleotides, the CDR3 is TGTGCCAGCAGTGCCGACAGAAACTATGGCTACACCTTC.

The chain has TRBV28 and TRBJ2-5; the D is unclear. V lost 4 bases, J lost 5 bases, and 8 bases lay in between. This CDR3 comprises 12 residues. Germline loops: CDR1 MDHEN, CDR2 SYDVKM. This CDR3 reads CASSSVSETQYF. Here the CDR3 DNA reads TGTGCCAGCAGTTCGGTATCCGAGACCCAGTACTTC.

Turning to this clone: The junction differs from germline at one of its ends, possibly a read error. The rearrangement joins TRBV5-1 to TRBJ2-2, with 12 bases identical to TRBD2. The CDR3 is 18 amino acids. CDR1 and CDR2 from the germline V gene are SGHRS and YFSETQ. The CDR3 sequence is CASTTGVTSGGRTGELFF. The CDR3 coding sequence is TGCGCTAGCACAACAGGGGTGACTAGCGGGGGAAGGACCGGGGAGCTGTTTTTT.

The chain carries TRBV19 and TRBJ2-5; D remains ambiguous. This CDR3 is built from 15 residues. Trimming left V 1 base short and J 5 bases short, with 14 bases between. The germline V gene has CDR1 LNHDA and CDR2 SQIVND (reference sequence). Written as DNA, the CDR3 is TGTGCCAGTAGTATAGGGCCACACAAAGCGGAGACCCAGTACTTC. This gives the protein CASSIGPHKAETQYF. Combining the CDR3 with reference TRBV19 and TRBJ2-5 gives the whole variable domain DGGITQSPKYLFRKEGQNVTLSCEQNLNHDAMYWYRQDPGQGLRLIYYSQIVNDFQKGDIAEGYSVSREKKESFPLTVTSAQKNPTAFYLCASSIGPHKAETQYFGPGTRLLVL.

The chain carries TRBV19 and TRBJ2-5, with unresolved D. Matching the DNA end better, TRBJ2-7 makes the J call doubtful. This CDR3 comprises 13 residues. Germline CDR1 and CDR2: LNHDA and SQIVND (reference sequence). The DNA for the CDR3 is TGTGCCAGTAGTATAGCTGCTGGGGTCGAGCAGTACTTC. This codes for CASSIAAGVEQYF.

The chain links TRBV11-2 to TRBJ1-2; TRBD1 matches at 10 bases. Trimming cost V 5 bases and J 8 bases; bases outside gene matches: 8. The CDR3 is made up of 14 amino acids. Germline V gene sequence: CDR1 SGHAT, CDR2 FQNNGV. In DNA, the CDR3 is TGTGCCAGCAGCCCGACAGGGGGCGCTCGGGGCTACACCTTC. The encoded protein is CASSPTGGARGYTF.

The chain employs TRBV12-1 and TRBJ2-7; the table's TRBD1 call for D was not verified on the DNA. TRBV12-1 is shown as a pseudogene. This CDR3 has 16 residues. As DNA, the CDR3 is TGTGCCAGCAGCCCCGACAGGGGATTAAGGCGCTACGAGCAGTACGTC. Protein: CASSPDRGLRRYEQYV.

This rearrangement joins TRBV29-1 to TRBJ2-5, with a possible D match to TRBD2 (5 bases). Trimming removed 1 base from V and 3 bases from J, with 9 bases in between. CDR1 and CDR2 from the germline V gene are SQVTM and ANQGSEA. The CDR3 has 13 residues. As DNA, the CDR3 is TGCAGCGTTGAAGTAGCGAGAGAAGAGACCCAGTACTTC. It is translated as CSVEVAREETQYF.

The chain links TRBV30 to TRBJ1-5, with D unresolved. Germline V lookup: CDR1 GTSNPN, CDR2 SVGIG (reference sequence). Trimming shortened V by 0 bases and J by 0 bases, and 9 bases separated the two germline ends. The CDR3 loop spans 15 amino acids. The DNA for the CDR3 is TGTGCCTGGAGTGTACGAGCAGGTAGCAATCAGCCCCAGCATTTT. Its translation is CAWSVRAGSNQPQHF.

The chain joins TRBV19 to TRBJ1-3; weak D call: TRBD1 (6 bases). Trimming removed 9 bases from V and 2 bases from J, with 11 bases in between. The CDR3 has 13 amino acids. Germline V gene lookup returns CDR1 LNHDA and CDR2 SQIVND (reference sequence). The CDR3 loop reads CASEKGAGNTIYF. The CDR3 nucleotides read TGTGCCAGCGAGAAGGGGGCTGGAAACACCATATATTTT. The entire variable domain, with the rest obtained from reference TRBV19 and TRBJ1-3, is as follows: DGGITQSPKYLFRKEGQNVTLSCEQNLNHDAMYWYRQDPGQGLRLIYYSQIVNDFQKGDIAEGYSVSREKKESFPLTVTSAQKNPTAFYLCASEKGAGNTIYFGEGSWLTVV.

This clone showed up just a few times. The J gene is TRBJ2-2, the V gene TRBV7-3; tentatively, D is TRBD1 (6 bases). Germline lookup yields CDR1 SGHTA and CDR2 FQGTGA. This CDR3 has 14 amino acids. The V gene lost 5 bases and the J gene lost 2 bases, with 9 bases spanning the gap. CDR3 nucleotides: TGTGCCAGCAGCCAGGGGACAAACACCGGGGAGCTGTTTTTT. This encodes CASSQGTNTGELFF.